Following are 10 T cell receptor beta chains from one sample sequenced in a study of blood T cell repertoires in COVID-19. Assay: immunoSEQ multiplex PCR; the TCRdb copy retains only in-frame clones and omits some. The sample consists of roughly 210,000 clones, around four fifths of them appearing once. The sequenced material came from peripheral blood. These receptors originate from an elderly woman with COVID-19, enrolled during active disease.

J is TRBJ2-1 and V is TRBV7-2, with D uncertain. The CDR3 is 15 amino acids. Trimming took 0 bases from V and 3 from J, leaving 9 bases between them. Germline values: CDR1 SGHTA, CDR2 FQGNSA. The CDR3: CASSLALVVYNEQFF. CDR3 nucleotides: TGTGCCAGCAGCTTAGCGCTGGTAGTCTACAATGAGCAGTTCTTC.

The V call is TRBV7-2, the J call TRBJ2-7, with 7 bases matching TRBD1. Germline CDR1 SGHTA, CDR2 FQGNSA. Trimming took 5 bases from V and 7 from J; bases not matched to a gene: 11. CDR3 length equals 14 residues. CDR3 in DNA: TGTGCCAGCAGCCTCACTGACAGGGTGCGGGAGCAGTACTTC. It translates to CASSLTDRVREQYF.

This rearrangement joins TRBV5-5 to TRBJ1-2; D is unclear. Germline V gives CDR1 SGHKS, CDR2 YYEKEE (reference sequence). The CDR3 extends over 13 amino acids. Trimming removed 3 bases at V and 8 bases at J, with 14 bases between. The CDR3 spells CASSSRALWGYTF. CDR3 bases: TGTGCCAGCAGCTCAAGAGCGCTTTGGGGCTACACCTTC.

The chain employs TRBV7-8 and TRBJ2-3, with D possibly TRBD2 on 6 matching bases. This CDR3 is 14 amino acids long. V lost 4 bases and J lost 4, with 12 bases in between. The germline gives CDR1 SGHVS, CDR2 FQNEAQ. The CDR3 bases are TGTGCCAGCAGCTGGGGGATAGCGGCAGATACGCAGTATTTT. It encodes CASSWGIAADTQYF.

This sequence joins TRBV18 and TRBJ2-7, with 7 nucleotides matching TRBD1. Germline trimming cut 3 bases from V and 3 bases from J; bases unmatched to any gene: 2. This CDR3 has 13 amino acids. CDR1 is KGHSH and CDR2 is LQKENI in the germline V gene. CDR3 residues: CASSPGDSYEQYV. The CDR3 DNA reads TGTGCCAGCTCACCCGGGGACAGCTACGAGCAGTACGTC.

The chain uses TRBV3-1 (or the pseudogene TRBV3-2) and TRBJ1-2; D is possibly TRBD1 (5 bases). Trimming took off 1 base at V and 4 bases at J, with 10 bases between the two ends. This CDR3 spans 14 amino acids. Germline CDR1 LGHDT, CDR2 YNNKEL (reference sequence). The CDR3, as DNA: TGTGCCAGCAGCCAAGCTACAGGCTCCTATGGCTACACCTTC. It translates to CASSQATGSYGYTF.

The table lists this clone with a few counts. This CDR3 is also generated by other DNA sequences in the sample. The J gene is TRBJ1-6, the V gene TRBV4-3; TRBD1 matches at 7 bases. The ends lost 3 bases at V and 0 bases at J; junction bases unmatched: 2. Germline assignment: CDR1 LGHNA and CDR2 YSLEER. The CDR3 spans 16 residues. CDR3 in DNA: TGCGCCAGCAGCCAGGGACAGAGCTCCTATAATTCACCCCTCCACTTT. Translation gives CASSQGQSSYNSPLHF.

J is TRBJ1-2 and V is TRBV14; no firm D call. The CDR3 contains 13 residues. Germline CDR1 SGHDN, CDR2 FVKESK. The V gene lost 1 base and the J gene lost 6 bases, with 9 bases spanning the gap. The CDR3 region is CASSQGQAHGYTF. In nucleotides, the CDR3 is TGTGCCAGCAGCCAAGGGCAGGCCCATGGCTACACCTTC.

The CDR3 here is CASRRGGGLNTEAFF. CDR3 nucleotide sequence: TGTGCCAGTAGACGCGGCGGGGGTTTGAACACTGAAGCTTTCTTT. The rearrangement uses TRBV19 and TRBJ1-1; possible D gene TRBD1, 5 bases. The CDR3 is 15 amino acids. V dropped 6 bases and J dropped 0 bases, with 14 bases sitting between them. In germline, CDR1 is LNHDA, CDR2 SQIVND (reference sequence).

This chain uses TRBV11-2 with TRBJ2-7, with TRBD1 identical over 8 bases. The CDR3 covers 15 residues. Germline V CDR1 and CDR2: SGHAT, FQNNGV. V shed 6 bases, J shed 0 bases, and the junction held 7 bases outside the gene matches. The CDR3 spells CASSFRDRPSYEQYV. The CDR3 DNA is TGTGCCAGCAGTTTCCGGGACAGGCCCTCCTACGAGCAGTACGTC.